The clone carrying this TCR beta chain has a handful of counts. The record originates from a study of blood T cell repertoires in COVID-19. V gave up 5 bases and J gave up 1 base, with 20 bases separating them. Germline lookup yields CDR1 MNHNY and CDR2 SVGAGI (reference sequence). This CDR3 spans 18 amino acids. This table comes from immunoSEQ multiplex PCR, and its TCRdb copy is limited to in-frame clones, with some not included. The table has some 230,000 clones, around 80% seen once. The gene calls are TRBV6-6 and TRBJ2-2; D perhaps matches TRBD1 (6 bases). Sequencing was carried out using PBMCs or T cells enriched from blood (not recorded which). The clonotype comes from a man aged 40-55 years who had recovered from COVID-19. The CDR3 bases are TGTGCCAGCAGTCCCCGTCATGGGGGCGGAGGGAACACCGGGGAGCTGTTTTTT. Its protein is CASSPRHGGGGNTGELFF.